This T cell receptor (beta chain) was recorded in a study of blood T cell repertoires in COVID-19 (dated by TCRdb to the early 2020s). Notes on the research overall: Collaborator samples came from the United States, Italy and Spain and covered acute and convalescent phases of COVID-19. Where HLA class I and class II types were available, the types were taken from metadata supplied by the sample provider, not from assay-based typing. The material from the prospective study consisted of cDNA or gDNA derived from T cells, B-cell-depleted T cells, or PBMCs. Samples were obtained from the ongoing ImmuneRACE study (first 160 participants) and from about 1,300 subjects provided by 6 global collaborators. The sample metadata nearly always contained a de-identified subject ID, COVID-19 status, age in years and sex. The repertoires were released in a freely available public database meant as a resource for research on the immune response to SARS-CoV-2. The dataset comprised deeply sampled blood TCRbeta repertoires from subjects exposed to, actively infected with, or recovered from COVID-19.

TCRbeta CDR3 regions were amplified from genomic DNA using the immunoSEQ Assay, a bias-controlled multiplex PCR. The published analysis was carried out like this. Within the assay, amplification of reference gene primers was used to estimate how many nucleated cells each sample contained. To quantify the absolute abundance of each unique TCRbeta CDR3 rearrangement, sequence reads were collapsed and filtered. For each sample, productive Simpson clonality was calculated by taking the square root of Simpson's diversity index across productive rearrangements. Drawn from immuneACCESS, this table holds only the in-frame rearrangements with V and J called that TCRdb kept. Clones are partly lost; checked studies trace under half to an unresolved V gene and leave the rest unexplained. That table supplies the V and J calls and clone size; D and trimming were determined from the DNA. This sample gives 200,000 or so clones in total; under 90% of them show up just once. The ten largest clones add up to 3.5% to 4.5% of the sample.

General findings and caveats noted by the study authors: The quantity of clinical and demographic metadata differed by source and by participant and was supplied without curation.

From the germline V gene, CDR1 is MNHEY and CDR2 is SVGAGI. Here V drops 11 bases and J drops 6 bases, and the junction holds 13 bases not matched to any gene. From its cysteine to its phenylalanine, the CDR3 spans 15 amino acids. Only the CDR3 portion is preserved as DNA: 45 bases, with reading frame beginning at the first base. With respect to this clone: Its antigen is currently not known. No base quality values were provided; no much bigger clone lies one nucleotide off.

Whole blood was collected in K2EDTA tubes by collaborating institutions according to the institutions' own protocols. For TCRbeta analysis, collaborator samples were shipped as frozen whole blood, as isolated PBMCs, or as DNA extracted from either sample type. The rearranged chain carries TRBV6-5 and TRBJ1-5; the central 10 bases match TRBD1. Source material: peripheral blood. The sequence came from a man in his fifties with acute or convalescent COVID-19. The CDR3 region has the sequence CAARRTGGKGQPQHF. The nucleotides are TGTGCCGCCCGAAGGACAGGGGGAAAAGGTCAGCCCCAGCATTTT.